The entry below gives a single TCR beta chain sequence along with its context. The antigen is unknown. This entry comes from a study of graft-versus-host responses after intestinal transplantation. Here immunoSEQ multiplex PCR was the method, and the copy in TCRdb shows in-frame clones only, minus some. The sample carries about 88,000 clones, 91% recorded once. The sequenced sample was unstimulated CD4+ T cells sorted from spleen or lymph node cells, obtained before transplant. This receptor was taken from a human donor who was the organ donor for an intestinal transplant.

The CDR3 reads CASSIGAPSYEQYF. The CDR3 DNA sequence: TGTGCCAGTAGTATTGGGGCCCCCTCCTACGAGCAGTACTTC. This rearrangement joins TRBV19 to TRBJ2-7; tentative D call: TRBD1 (5 bases). The CDR3 sequence is 14 residues long. The germline gives CDR1 LNHDA, CDR2 SQIVND (reference sequence). Deletions cut 3 bases from V and 0 bases from J, with 9 bases between.